This TCR beta chain was obtained from a study of blood T cell repertoires in COVID-19. TCRdb's copy holds only in-frame clones and misses some; the assay was immunoSEQ multiplex PCR. The profile shows 200,000 to 250,000 clones, 87% of them singletons. Sequencing was performed on peripheral blood. The sequence came from a young woman who had recovered from COVID-19.

The CDR3 here is CASSTGTTTYEQYF. The CDR3 DNA follows: TGTGCCAGCAGCACCGGGACAACTACTTACGAGCAGTACTTC. This chain connects TRBV6-5 to TRBJ2-7, with D tentatively TRBD1 (6 bases). The germline V gene has CDR1 MNHEY and CDR2 SVGAGI. This CDR3 spans 14 amino acids. Trimming removed 6 bases at V and 4 bases at J, with 16 bases between.